A selection of T cell receptor beta chains follows, all from one sample in a study of blood T cell repertoires in COVID-19. Profiled with immunoSEQ multiplex PCR; TCRdb holds only in-frame clones, not every one. The data contain about 150,000 clones, approximately 80% of them singletons. The sample was peripheral blood. The receptors shown here come from a man in his fifties or sixties who had recovered from COVID-19. Each CDR3 is given with its conserved first and last residue. The order of the fields is CDR3 length, J gene, clone size, V gene, D gene, CDR3 DNA, CDR3 protein. D genes are given only for firm matches. Size tells how often a clone was seen (once, few, many) or the class of an expanded clone, and some rows leave it out.

cdr3_length: 15; j_call: TRBJ2-2; clone_size: NA; v_call: TRBV4-3; d_call: TRBD2; cdr3_nt: TGCGCCAGCAGCCAAGAACTAGCGATCACCGGGGAGCTGTTTTTT; cdr3_aa: CASSQELAITGELFF
cdr3_length: 16; j_call: TRBJ1-2; clone_size: NA; v_call: TRBV28; d_call: NA; cdr3_nt: TGTGCCAGCAGCTTTCGGGGGGGGCCCTTTAACTATGGCTACACCTTC; cdr3_aa: CASSFRGGPFNYGYTF
cdr3_length: 13; j_call: TRBJ2-5; clone_size: NA; v_call: TRBV18; d_call: NA; cdr3_nt: TGTGCCAGCTCACTCAGGGAACAAGAGACCCAGTACTTC; cdr3_aa: CASSLREQETQYF
cdr3_length: 14; j_call: TRBJ2-2; clone_size: NA; v_call: TRBV6-5; d_call: TRBD1; cdr3_nt: TGTGCCAGCAGGCCCGGGACAGGGATCGGGGAGCTGTTTTTT; cdr3_aa: CASRPGTGIGELFF
cdr3_length: 15; j_call: TRBJ2-7; clone_size: NA; v_call: TRBV18; d_call: TRBD1; cdr3_nt: TGTGCCAGCTCAGCCTCACTGGACAGGATAAACGAGCAGTACTTC; cdr3_aa: CASSASLDRINEQYF
cdr3_length: 14; j_call: TRBJ2-5; clone_size: NA; v_call: TRBV28; d_call: NA; cdr3_nt: TGTGCCAGCAGTTTCAGTGGAACCGGGGAGACCCAGTACTTC; cdr3_aa: CASSFSGTGETQYF
cdr3_length: 16; j_call: TRBJ1-3; clone_size: NA; v_call: TRBV7-8; d_call: TRBD1; cdr3_nt: TGTGCCAGCAGCGCGCAGACAGGGGTCGCTGGAAACACCATATATTTT; cdr3_aa: CASSAQTGVAGNTIYF
cdr3_length: 16; j_call: TRBJ1-1; clone_size: NA; v_call: TRBV5-1; d_call: NA; cdr3_nt: TGCGCCAGCAGCTTGGCGGGAGTAAAGTTGGACACTGAAGCTTTCTTT; cdr3_aa: CASSLAGVKLDTEAFF
cdr3_length: 18; j_call: TRBJ2-3; clone_size: NA; v_call: TRBV6-2/TRBV6-3; d_call: NA; cdr3_nt: TGTGCCAGCAGTACCGGAGGGGGGGAGGTTTCGAAAAAGGATACGCAGTATTTT; cdr3_aa: CASSTGGGEVSKKDTQYF
cdr3_length: 14; j_call: TRBJ2-3; clone_size: NA; v_call: TRBV11-3; d_call: TRBD1; cdr3_nt: TGTGCCAGCAGCCAGGACAGGGGAAGGGATACGCAGTATTTT; cdr3_aa: CASSQDRGRDTQYF
cdr3_length: 14; j_call: TRBJ2-7; clone_size: few; v_call: TRBV6-5; d_call: NA; cdr3_nt: TGTGCCAGCTTCGACACTTTTAGCTCCTACGAGCAGTACTTC; cdr3_aa: CASFDTFSSYEQYF
cdr3_length: 15; j_call: TRBJ2-2; clone_size: NA; v_call: TRBV7-6; d_call: TRBD2; cdr3_nt: TGTGCCAGCAGCTTAGCGCGGGGGGGCGCCGGGGAGCTGTTTTTT; cdr3_aa: CASSLARGGAGELFF
cdr3_length: 15; j_call: TRBJ2-3; clone_size: NA; v_call: TRBV28; d_call: TRBD1; cdr3_nt: TGTGCCAGCAGCCCACAGGGGAGCCGCACAGATACGCAGTATTTT; cdr3_aa: CASSPQGSRTDTQYF
cdr3_length: 17; j_call: TRBJ2-1; clone_size: NA; v_call: TRBV7-2; d_call: TRBD2; cdr3_nt: TGTGCCAGCTCTAAGTCACTAGCGGGAGGGCAAGACAATGAGCAGTTCTTC; cdr3_aa: CASSKSLAGGQDNEQFF
cdr3_length: 14; j_call: TRBJ1-2; clone_size: NA; v_call: TRBV28; d_call: TRBD1; cdr3_nt: TGTGCCAGCACCAAGACGGGACAGGGGAAAGGCTACACCTTC; cdr3_aa: CASTKTGQGKGYTF
cdr3_length: 14; j_call: TRBJ2-7; clone_size: few; v_call: TRBV14; d_call: NA; cdr3_nt: TGTGCCAGCAGCCAAGGAATCGGGACCTACGAGCAGTACTTC; cdr3_aa: CASSQGIGTYEQYF
cdr3_length: 15; j_call: TRBJ1-1; clone_size: NA; v_call: TRBV6-2/TRBV6-3; d_call: TRBD1; cdr3_nt: TGTGCCAGCAGTTACTTGAGGACAGGGGGCACTGAAGCTTTCTTT; cdr3_aa: CASSYLRTGGTEAFF
cdr3_length: 11; j_call: TRBJ2-7; clone_size: NA; v_call: TRBV29-1; d_call: NA; cdr3_nt: TGCAGCGTTGATTCGGGGGACGAGCAGTACTTC; cdr3_aa: CSVDSGDEQYF
cdr3_length: 14; j_call: TRBJ1-1; clone_size: NA; v_call: TRBV19; d_call: NA; cdr3_nt: TGTGCCAGTAGCCAGGGGTTAATGAACACTGAAGCTTTCTTT; cdr3_aa: CASSQGLMNTEAFF